This entry lists 25 T cell receptor beta chains sequenced from one sample in a study of cytotoxic CD8 clonotypes in ibrutinib-treated CLL (dated by TCRdb to the early 2020s). Libraries were built with the immunoSEQ multiplex PCR assay. TCRdb re-hosts the immuneACCESS table, in-frame sequences only. Its copies lack some clones; in the studies checked, an unresolved V gene accounts for under half of them, and the cause for the rest is not known. The sample table contains fewer than 400,000 clones; only one count was recorded for 67% of them. The ten top clones hold roughly 6% of the sample. Sequenced here: PBMCs, sampled after 36 months of ibrutinib treatment. The receptors were sampled from a human donor with chronic lymphocytic leukemia.

The CDR3 loop is CASSGGTVEQYF. The CDR3 DNA reads as TGCGCCAGCAGCGGCGGGACGGTCGAGCAGTACTTC. The gene calls are TRBV5-1 and TRBJ2-7; possible D gene TRBD2, 6 bases. V lost 4 bases to trimming and J lost 6 bases, with 11 bases between them. The CDR3 extends over 12 amino acids. From germline, CDR1 is SGHRS and CDR2 YFSETQ.

This clone was seen many times. The same CDR3 arises from other DNA sequences in this sample as well. The rearrangement links TRBV5-1 to TRBJ1-1; unclear D gene. Trimming removed 0 bases from V and 1 base from J, with 4 bases in between. Germline V gives CDR1 SGHRS, CDR2 YFSETQ. This CDR3 spans 13 amino acids. The CDR3 sequence: CASSLAANTEAFF. The CDR3 region has the DNA TGCGCCAGCAGCTTGGCTGCGAACACTGAAGCTTTCTTT.

This chain joins TRBV2 and TRBJ2-1; 8 positions match TRBD2. Trimming at V came to 2 bases and at J to 9 bases, leaving 12 bases not matched to a gene. Germline CDR1 reads SNHLY; CDR2 reads FYNNEI. The CDR3 loop spans 16 amino acids. The CDR3 is CASSETSGFPTAEQFF. CDR3 DNA sequence: TGTGCCAGCAGTGAAACTAGCGGATTCCCCACTGCTGAGCAGTTCTTC.

The chain recombines TRBV28 with TRBJ2-1; 7 nucleotides agree with TRBD2. V lost 5 bases and J lost 5; bases outside the gene matches: 12. The CDR3 is 16 residues long. The germline CDR1 and CDR2 sequences are MDHEN and SYDVKM. In DNA form, the CDR3 reads TGTGCCAGCAGTCCAGCCACCGGGACTAAAAACAATGAGCAGTTCTTC. It specifies CASSPATGTKNNEQFF.

The gene calls are TRBV10-3 and TRBJ1-1, with a tentative D call TRBD1 (6 bases). The germline V and J ends were trimmed by 5 bases and 3 bases, with 19 bases remaining between them. Germline V CDR1 and CDR2: ENHRY, SYGVKD. The CDR3 is 16 amino acids. DNA for the CDR3: TGTGCCATCAGTCCCCAAAGCAACAGGGTTCACACTGAAGCTTTCTTT. Translated, it gives CAISPQSNRVHTEAFF.

The chain recombines TRBV21-1 with TRBJ2-3; the table's D gene call, TRBD2, was not cross checked with the DNA. TRBV21-1 has pseudogene status. The CDR3 is 16 amino acids. CDR3 protein: CASSKDCGGAPDTQYF. The CDR3 nucleotides read TGTGCCAGCAGCAAAGATTGCGGGGGGGCCCCAGATACGCAGTATTTT.

This chain uses TRBV4-1 with TRBJ2-1; unclear D gene. Germline V gives CDR1 MGHRA, CDR2 YSYEKL. CDR3 length equals 14 residues. V lost 1 base to trimming and J lost 5 bases, with 9 bases between them. CDR3 bases: TGCGCCAGCAGCCAAGGCCCGGGTAACAATGAGCAGTTCTTC. It codes for CASSQGPGNNEQFF.

This chain connects TRBV5-1 to TRBJ2-5; D unclear. The germline gives CDR1 SGHRS, CDR2 YFSETQ. This CDR3 has 16 residues. V was cut by 0 bases and J by 5 bases, with 17 bases left in between. Here the CDR3 DNA reads TGCGCCAGCAGCTTGGCCGCTGTGATCGCGGAGGAGACCCAGTACTTC. It specifies CASSLAAVIAEETQYF.

The chain employs TRBV28 and TRBJ1-2; D is unresolved. Trimming left V 7 bases short and J 5 bases short, with 17 bases between. This CDR3 has 14 amino acids. Germline CDR1 reads MDHEN; CDR2 reads SYDVKM. CDR3 sequence (DNA): TGTGCCAGCACCCTAACCGGGGAGGCATATGGCTACACCTTC. Amino acid sequence: CASTLTGEAYGYTF.

The J gene is TRBJ1-2, the V gene TRBV6-1; weak D call: TRBD1 (5 bases). Between the trimmed V and J ends, which lost 2 bases and 7 bases, there was a span of 14 bases. CDR3 length equals 14 residues. Germline loops: CDR1 MNHNS, CDR2 SASEGT. CDR3 protein: CASSERGRSIGYTF. The CDR3 DNA sequence: TGTGCCAGCAGTGAAAGGGGCAGGTCGATTGGCTACACCTTC.

The genes are TRBV28 and TRBJ2-1; tentative D call: TRBD2 (6 bases). V lost 7 bases to trimming and J lost 3 bases, with 19 bases between them. CDR3 size: 16 residues. Germline CDR1 and CDR2: MDHEN and SYDVKM. The CDR3 region is CASTPAGGFNYNEQFF. As DNA, the CDR3 is TGTGCCAGCACCCCCGCCGGGGGTTTCAACTACAATGAGCAGTTCTTC.

This clone has a single count. The chain carries TRBV11-2 and TRBJ2-7, with TRBD1 identical over 7 bases. CDR1 SGHAT and CDR2 FQNNGV come from the germline V gene. J was trimmed by 3 bases and V by 4 bases; bases with no gene match: 12. The length of the CDR3 is 16 residues. CDR3 nucleotide sequence: TGTGCCAGCAGCTACCCCGCGAGGACAGGCAGCTACGAGCAGTACTTC. Translating it yields CASSYPARTGSYEQYF.

The CDR3 region has the DNA TGTGCCAGCAGTTTGGACAGACAGCAGTACTTC. Its protein product is CASSLDRQQYF. The chain links TRBV28 to TRBJ2-7; the D gene is possibly TRBD1 (6 bases). V was clipped by 3 bases and J by 8 bases, with 8 bases between them. Germline V gene data show CDR1 as MDHEN and CDR2 as SYDVKM. The CDR3 is made up of 11 amino acids.

The rearrangement joins TRBV29-1 to TRBJ2-5, with 10 bases fitting TRBD2. V lost 7 bases and J lost 4; bases outside the gene matches: 18. The CDR3 consists of 17 residues. Germline V gene data show CDR1 as SQVTM and CDR2 as ANQGSEA. This CDR3 is CSAIGRLAGEKPETQYF. The CDR3 coding sequence is TGCAGCGCCATCGGTCGGCTAGCGGGAGAAAAGCCAGAGACCCAGTACTTC.

This chain connects TRBV28 to TRBJ2-7; a possible D gene is TRBD1 (6 bases). The germline CDR1 and CDR2 sequences are MDHEN and SYDVKM. V shed 4 bases and J shed 2 bases, with 9 bases lying between them. The CDR3 is made up of 13 amino acids. CDR3 sequence reads: CASSSTGTYEQYF. Here the CDR3 DNA reads TGTGCCAGCAGTTCCACAGGGACCTACGAGCAGTACTTC. Looking up the rest from reference TRBV28 and TRBJ2-7 gives the full variable domain: DVKVTQSSRYLVKRTGEKVFLECVQDMDHENMFWYRQDPGLGLRLIYFSYDVKMKEKGDIPEGYSVSREKKERFSLILESASTNQTSMYLCASSSTGTYEQYFGPGTRLTVT.

The chain combines TRBV4-1 with TRBJ2-3, with TRBD1 matching over 7 bases. The CDR3 runs to 16 residues. Germline loops: CDR1 MGHRA, CDR2 YSYEKL. The junction had 8 bases not matched to a gene; V was cut back by 1 base and J by 4 bases. Written as DNA, the CDR3 is TGCGCCAGCAGCCAAGCTTTAAACAGGGGATCAGATACGCAGTATTTT. Its translation: CASSQALNRGSDTQYF.

In this sample, this clone turned up a few times. The chain has TRBV18 and TRBJ2-7, with 9 bases fitting TRBD2. The CDR3 is made up of 15 amino acids. The germline V gene has CDR1 KGHSH and CDR2 LQKENI. V dropped 4 bases and J dropped 2; count of bases not matched to a gene: 6. CDR3 DNA: TGTGCCAGCTCACACCGACTAGCGGAGGCCTACGAGCAGTACTTC. Its protein is CASSHRLAEAYEQYF.

The count of this clone is one. J is TRBJ1-4 and V is TRBV13, with TRBD1 identical over 10 bases. There are 15 residues in the CDR3. The V and J ends lost 5 bases and 7 bases, in that order; junction bases with no gene match: 7. Per germline, CDR1 PRHDT and CDR2 FYEKMQ (reference sequence). Here the CDR3 DNA reads TGTGCCAGCAGCCGGGCCGGGACAGGGGTTGAAAAACTGTTTTTT. It encodes CASSRAGTGVEKLFF.

The chain has TRBV4-1 and TRBJ2-5, with D perhaps assigned TRBD1 or TRBD2 (6 bases each). Germline CDR1 is MGHRA and CDR2 is YSYEKL. V was pared by 2 bases and J by 1 base, with 17 bases between. The CDR3 extends over 17 amino acids. The CDR3 spells CASSQNAPGGRQETQYF. As DNA, the CDR3 is TGCGCCAGCAGCCAAAACGCTCCCGGGGGCCGCCAAGAGACCCAGTACTTC.

The CDR3 bases are TGTGCCAGCAGCGTAGTGAGCGTTGGATTCAATGAGCAGTTCTTC. It translates to CASSVVSVGFNEQFF. The chain combines TRBV9 with TRBJ2-1, with D unclear. The CDR3 contains 15 residues. Trimming removed 0 bases from V and 6 bases from J, with 13 bases in between. Germline V gene lookup returns CDR1 SGDLS and CDR2 YYNGEE.

This sequence joins TRBV5-1 and TRBJ2-2, with D hard to call. The germline V gene has CDR1 SGHRS and CDR2 YFSETQ. The CDR3 covers 16 residues. Trimming shortened V by 1 base and J by 0 bases, and 10 bases separated the two germline ends. CDR3: CASSLIAITNTGELFF. Here the CDR3 DNA reads TGCGCCAGCAGCTTGATCGCTATCACGAACACCGGGGAGCTGTTTTTT.

J is TRBJ1-2 and V is TRBV5-6; 10 nucleotides match TRBD1. Germline loops: CDR1 SGHDT, CDR2 YYEEEE. J was trimmed by 5 bases and V by 4 bases; bases with no gene match: 5. This CDR3 is built from 14 residues. CDR3 in amino acids: CASSIRGQGYGYTF. The CDR3 DNA is TGTGCCAGCAGCATCCGGGGACAGGGGTATGGCTACACCTTC. The full variable domain, with the rest looked up from reference TRBV5-6 and TRBJ1-2, is DAGVTQSPTHLIKTRGQQVTLRCSPKSGHDTVSWYQQALGQGPQFIFQYYEEEERQRGNFPDRFSGHQFPNYSSELNVNALLLGDSALYLCASSIRGQGYGYTFGSGTRLTVV.

This clone appeared a few times. The V and J genes are TRBV6-5 and TRBJ2-7, with 10 bases aligning to TRBD2. Germline assignment: CDR1 MNHEY and CDR2 SVGAGI. The V and J ends lost 7 bases and 2 bases, in that order; junction bases with no gene match: 5. This CDR3 is 14 amino acids long. The chain's CDR3 is CASTGLAAAYEQYF. The CDR3 region has the DNA TGTGCCAGCACCGGACTAGCGGCCGCCTACGAGCAGTACTTC.

This rearrangement joins TRBV5-1 to TRBJ1-4; TRBD1 matches 7 bases. V dropped 4 bases and J dropped 6; count of bases not matched to a gene: 12. The germline V gene encodes CDR1 SGHRS and CDR2 YFSETQ. The CDR3 runs to 16 residues. The CDR3 nucleotides are TGCGCCAGCAGCATCTCCGAACAGGGGTGGGATGAAAAACTGTTTTTT. Residues: CASSISEQGWDEKLFF.

The chain couples TRBV27 to TRBJ1-5, with no clear D. Germline loops: CDR1 MNHEY, CDR2 SMNVEV (reference sequence). CDR3 length: 15 residues. Trimming removed 2 bases at V and 1 base at J, with 9 bases between. CDR3 amino acids: CASSLRPSSNQPQHF. The CDR3 coding sequence is TGTGCCAGCAGTTTAAGGCCGTCGAGCAATCAGCCCCAGCATTTT.